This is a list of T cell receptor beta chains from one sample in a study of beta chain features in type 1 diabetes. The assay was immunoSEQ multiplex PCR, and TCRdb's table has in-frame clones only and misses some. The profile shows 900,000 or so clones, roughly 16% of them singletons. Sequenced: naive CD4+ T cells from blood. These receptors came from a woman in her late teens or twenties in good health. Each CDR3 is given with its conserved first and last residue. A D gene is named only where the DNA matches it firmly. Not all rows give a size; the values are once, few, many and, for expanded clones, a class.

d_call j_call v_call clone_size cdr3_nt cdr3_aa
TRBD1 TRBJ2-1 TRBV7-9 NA TGTGCCAGCAGTTGGGACAGGGTTTACAATGAGCAGTTCTTC CASSWDRVYNEQFF
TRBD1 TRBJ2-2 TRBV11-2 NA TGTGCCAGCAGCTTAGGTATCGGACAGGCGATCACCGGGGAGCTGTTTTTT CASSLGIGQAITGELFF
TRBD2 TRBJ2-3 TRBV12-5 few TGTGCTAGTGCACTAGCGGGAATAGATACGCAGTATTTT CASALAGIDTQYF
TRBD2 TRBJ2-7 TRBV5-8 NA TGTGCCAGCAGCTATGTGACTAGCGGGTACTACGAGCAGTACTTC CASSYVTSGYYEQYF
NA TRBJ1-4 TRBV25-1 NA TGTGCCAGCAGTGAATCTTCGGGGATCCAGAATGAAAAACTGTTTTTT CASSESSGIQNEKLFF
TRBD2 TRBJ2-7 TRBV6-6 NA TGTGCCAGCAGTCTCACTAGCGGGAACCCTCTAGAGCAGTACTTC CASSLTSGNPLEQYF
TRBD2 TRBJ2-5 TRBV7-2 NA TGTGCCAGCAGCTCCCCCACTAGCGGGATATGGGAGACCCAGTACTTC CASSSPTSGIWETQYF
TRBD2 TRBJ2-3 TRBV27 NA TGTGCCAGCAAGGGCATCGGGAGGACAGATACGCAGTATTTT CASKGIGRTDTQYF
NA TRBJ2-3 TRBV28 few TGTGCCAGCAGTCACAAACCTGGGGGTACAGATACGCAGTATTTT CASSHKPGGTDTQYF
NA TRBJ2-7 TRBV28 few TGTGCCAGCAGTTTAGGCCCCGGGACTGGTGTCTACGAGCAGTACTTC CASSLGPGTGVYEQYF
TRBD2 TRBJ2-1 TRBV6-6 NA TGTGCCAGCAGGTCCGGGACTAGCGCGGGCAATGAGCAGTTCTTC CASRSGTSAGNEQFF
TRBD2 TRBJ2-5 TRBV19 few TGTGCCAGTGTTGAGCACTACACGCCTGCACTAGCGGGAGGGACCCAGTACTTC CASVEHYTPALAGGTQYF
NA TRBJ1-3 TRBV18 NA TGTGCCAGCTCACCAGGGGGAAACACCATATATTTT CASSPGGNTIYF
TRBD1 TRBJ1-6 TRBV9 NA TGTGCCAGCAGCGCCAGGGGGATGTCGGATTCACCCCTCCACTTT CASSARGMSDSPLHF
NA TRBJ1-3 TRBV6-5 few TGTGCCAGCAGTTATTCAGCAGGACGCTCTGGAAACACCATATATTTT CASSYSAGRSGNTIYF
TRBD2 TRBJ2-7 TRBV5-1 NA TGCGCCAGCAGCTTGGGGCTGACTAGCGGGAGAAGATCCTACGAGCAGTACTTC CASSLGLTSGRRSYEQYF
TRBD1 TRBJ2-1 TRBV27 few TGTGCCAGCAGTTTTTCGGACAGGAGAAACAATGAGCAGTTCTTC CASSFSDRRNNEQFF
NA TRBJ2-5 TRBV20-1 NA TGCAGTGCCCATAGGGGGAGACATAACTTC CSAHRGRHNF
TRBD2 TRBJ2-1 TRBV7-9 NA TGTGCCAGCAGCTTACTAGCGGGAGTAAGTGAGCAGTTCTTC CASSLLAGVSEQFF
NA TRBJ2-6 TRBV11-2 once TGTGCCAGCAGACAGACGGGCGGTGGGGCCAACGTCCTGACTTTC CASRQTGGGANVLTF
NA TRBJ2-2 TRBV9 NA TGTGCCAGCAGCGCCGTGGGAGCGAACACCGGGGAGCTGTTTTTT CASSAVGANTGELFF
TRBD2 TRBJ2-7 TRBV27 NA TGTGCCAGCAACCCTAGCGGGAGGAACGAGCAGTACTTC CASNPSGRNEQYF
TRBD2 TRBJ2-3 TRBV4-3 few TGCGCCAGCAGCCAAGATCGGACTAGCGGGAGTTATACGCAGTATTTT CASSQDRTSGSYTQYF
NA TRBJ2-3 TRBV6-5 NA TGTGCCAGCAGTTACTCTGGGGGGCAATACGATACGCAGTATTTT CASSYSGGQYDTQYF
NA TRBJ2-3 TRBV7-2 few TGTGGCAGCAGGGCCTTTGAGAGAGATACGCAGTATTTT CGSRAFERDTQYF
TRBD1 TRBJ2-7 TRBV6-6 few TGTGCCAGCAGCTCGAGAGGTACAGGGGACGCCCACGAGCAGTACTTC CASSSRGTGDAHEQYF
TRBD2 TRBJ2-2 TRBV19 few TGTGCCAGTAGGTCGCTAGCGGGAATGGTCGGGGAGCTGTTTTTT CASRSLAGMVGELFF
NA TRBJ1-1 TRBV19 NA TGTGCCAGTAGGGTGCAGGGAGACAACACTGAAGCTTTCTTT CASRVQGDNTEAFF
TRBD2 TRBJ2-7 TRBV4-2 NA TGTGCCAGCAGCCAAGACCAGCGGGAGCGGGCGTACGAGCAGTACTTC CASSQDQRERAYEQYF
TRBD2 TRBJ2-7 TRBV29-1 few TGCAGCGTTACCCCAGCTAGCGGGAGCTCCTACGAGCAGTACTTC CSVTPASGSSYEQYF